This note documents a single TCR beta chain sequence. This clone has only a few counts. This clone's antigen is unknown. Base qualities are not provided; no much larger clone lies one nucleotide away. The source of the sample is a study of beta chain features in type 1 diabetes (dated by TCRdb to about 2018). Concerning the study at large: Mean age, gender distribution, total cell number and subset yield were not different between patients and healthy donors. Regulatory and stem cell-like memory subsets were isolated from only 8 patients and about 8 healthy donors, whereas naive and central memory subsets came from all 30 or so donors. The study compared the TCRB repertoires of sorted circulating CD4+ T cell subsets in recently diagnosed type 1 diabetes patients with those in matched healthy donors. A total of some 100,000,000 sorted cells were examined across all samples, and a strong correlation was observed between cell number per subset and RNA yield. What the research found in general, with its limitations: PCR may preferentially amplify shorter templates, but because patient and control samples were amplified and corrected together, any resulting skew would affect both groups equally. Because cDNA was sequenced instead of genomic DNA, highly expressing activated cells could be over-represented, though the groups showed no difference in activation or CD3 levels. Only small numbers of individuals were included in the HLA sub-analyses, which left unresolved whether HLA type had any influence on TCRB rearrangement. Naive, central memory and regulatory TCRB repertoires appeared to be more alike among patients than among healthy donors. At VDJ recombination sites, type 1 diabetes patients had fewer insertions and more deleted nucleotides, which implies abnormalities in thymic rearrangement. In all four CD4+ subsets, TCRB CDR3 length was moderately but significantly shorter in type 1 diabetes patients.

Each donor gave one peripheral blood draw, roughly 110 mL on average, collected into heparinised tubes. Naive, central memory, regulatory and stem cell-like memory CD4+ T cells were sorted on a BD FACSAria II using a panel including CD45RO, CCR7, CD25, CD127, CD95 and CD27. Every sorted population had a purity above 95%. PBMCs were isolated immediately by Lymphoprep density gradient centrifugation and stained directly without culture. Samples were stained and sorted in pairs, with one healthy donor and one patient per experiment, so that batch effects were minimized. The High Capacity cDNA Reverse Transcription Kit was used to reverse transcribe all of the isolated RNA, meaning that expressed TCRB transcripts were what got sequenced. Deep immunoSEQ sequencing was applied to naive, central memory and regulatory T cell samples, giving an average of roughly 3.5 million total reads per sample. Sorted cells were lysed in RLT buffer and RNA was extracted with DNase-treated RNeasy Micro or Mini kits, depending on cell number. To prevent cross-contamination, each cell subset was processed individually, whereas patient and healthy donor samples were processed jointly. TCRB sequences were amplified from cDNA with the immunoSEQ multiplex PCR, producing 87-bp fragments spanning the CDR3 region. Sequencing of the amplicons was done on the Illumina HiSeq platform. As for the original processing: Synthetic template baselines were used to correct PCR bias computationally, reads within Hamming distance 2 were collapsed together, and singletons that could not be merged were discarded. Reads were aligned against IMGT to assign V, D and J genes, CDR3 length and insertions or deletions at six rearrangement sites. Clonotype counts were normalized to sorted cell number within each subset before computing true diversity and Gini coefficients with the tcR R package. Repertoire sharing was quantified using the overlap coefficient calculated on TCRB nucleotide sequences. This immuneACCESS table, as held by TCRdb, lists in-frame sequences with V and J called but not all clones. Of the missing ones, under half trace to an unresolved V gene in checked studies; the others have no known cause. V and J calls plus clone size are reproduced from that table; the DNA served to infer D and trimming. Recorded for this sample are over 150,000 clones; around 8% of them occurred a single time. The ten largest clones take up around 0.65% of the sample.

The CDR3 goes from the cysteine to the phenylalanine over 13 residues. Only CDR3 DNA is held: 39 bases, read in frame from base 1. Deletion took 6 bases off V and 5 bases off J, with a span of 11 bases between the germline ends. The germline V gene (reference sequence) specifies SEHNR as CDR1 and FQNEAQ as CDR2. The sequence is built from TRBV7-9 and TRBJ2-1; the D gene remains uncertain. This TCR came from a man younger than 30 in good health. Sequenced input: central memory CD4+ T cells from blood. The CDR3 amino acid sequence is: CASSFNRDNEQFF. Read as DNA, the sequence is TGTGCCAGCAGTTTTAACAGAGACAATGAGCAGTTCTTC.